Following are 27 T cell receptor beta chains from one sample sequenced in a study of T cell responses to AZD1222 COVID-19 vaccine. Repertoires were generated with immunoSEQ multiplex PCR, while TCRdb's copy carries only in-frame clones and drops some. The table has around 91,000 clones, about 88% seen once. The sample was peripheral blood, taken on day 0 of AZD1222 vaccination. All receptors derive from an adult in good health.

This rearrangement joins TRBV6-2 or TRBV6-3 to TRBJ2-3, with 9 positions matching TRBD2. Germline CDR1 reads MNHEY; CDR2 reads SVGEGT. V shed 5 bases and J 0 bases; nucleotides not matched to a gene: 3. The CDR3 totals 15 residues. CDR3 residues: CASSGLASSTDTQYF. CDR3 sequence (DNA): TGTGCCAGCAGTGGACTAGCGTCTAGCACAGATACGCAGTATTTT.

The V and J genes are TRBV5-4 and TRBJ2-1; TRBD2 agrees at 11 bases. Trimming took 2 bases from V and 9 from J; bases not matched to a gene: 4. Germline CDR1 and CDR2: SGHNT and YYREEE (reference sequence). CDR3 length: 14 residues. CDR3 DNA sequence: TGTGCCAGCAGCTTACTAGCGGGAGTGGTTGAGCAGTTCTTC. It is translated as CASSLLAGVVEQFF.

This sequence joins TRBV7-8 and TRBJ1-5; D unclear. V dropped 1 base and J dropped 6 bases, with 10 bases sitting between them. CDR1 and CDR2 from the germline V gene are SGHVS and FQNEAQ. This CDR3 region has 14 residues. For the CDR3, the DNA is TGTGCCAGCAGCTTAGGGCAGGAAAGTCAGCCCCAGCATTTT. This translates into CASSLGQESQPQHF.

This clone was observed a few times. This rearrangement joins TRBV6-2 or TRBV6-3 to TRBJ2-5; tentatively, D is TRBD2 (5 bases). The CDR3 consists of 13 residues. Trimming left V 2 bases short and J 3 bases short, with 7 bases between. Germline values: CDR1 MNHEY, CDR2 SVGEGT. CDR3 DNA sequence: TGTGCCAGCAGTTACGGGCGGGAAGAGACCCAGTACTTC. Encoded protein: CASSYGREETQYF.

The genes are TRBV7-7 and TRBJ2-2, with a weak D call TRBD2 (6 bases). Trimming removed 4 bases at V and 5 bases at J, with 14 bases between. Germline CDR1 reads SSHAT; CDR2 reads FNYEAQ (reference sequence). This CDR3 is built from 15 residues. CDR3 protein: CASSSQGLSTGELFF. The CDR3 coding sequence is TGTGCCAGCAGCTCGCAGGGACTGTCTACCGGGGAGCTGTTTTTT.

The chain combines TRBV2 with TRBJ2-5; TRBD1 matches 10 bases. CDR1 and CDR2 from the germline V gene are SNHLY and FYNNEI. V lost 6 bases and J lost 9; bases outside the gene matches: 13. The CDR3 is made up of 15 amino acids. The CDR3 DNA reads TGTGCCAGCAGCACGCGGGACAGGGGATGGGATCCCCAGTACTTC. This gives the protein CASSTRDRGWDPQYF.

The chain is built from TRBV7-2 and TRBJ1-1; D call uncertain. V gave up 5 bases and J gave up 2 bases, with 12 bases separating them. Germline V gives CDR1 SGHTA, CDR2 FQGNSA. The CDR3 spans 14 residues. The CDR3 loop is CASSPKKGNTEAFF. The CDR3, as DNA: TGTGCCAGCAGCCCGAAAAAGGGAAACACTGAAGCTTTCTTT.

As DNA, the CDR3 is TGTGCCACCAGCAGACGGACTAGCGGGAGTGGTCGTGAGCAGTTCTTC. Translation gives CATSRRTSGSGREQFF. The chain links TRBV15 to TRBJ2-1, with 13 bases identical to TRBD2. Trimming at V came to 2 bases and at J to 9 bases, leaving 7 bases not matched to a gene. The CDR3 has 16 amino acids. CDR1 is LNHNV, CDR2 YYDKDF, per germline (reference sequence).

The chain couples TRBV11-1 to TRBJ2-5, with unresolved D. This CDR3 is 15 amino acids long. CDR1 is SGHAT and CDR2 is FQDESV in the germline V gene (reference sequence). Trimming took 5 bases from V and 1 from J, leaving 14 bases between them. The CDR3 nucleotides read TGTGCCAGCAGCCCCGCCTGGGGTGGCCAAGAGACCCAGTACTTC. This encodes CASSPAWGGQETQYF. The full variable domain, with the rest looked up from reference TRBV11-1 and TRBJ2-5, is EAEVAQSPRYKITEKSQAVAFWCDPISGHATLYWYRQILGQGPELLVQFQDESVVDDSQLPKDRFSAERLKGVDSTLKIQPAELGDSAMYLCASSPAWGGQETQYFGPGTRLLVL.

V usage is TRBV6-5 and J usage is TRBJ2-7, with 7 bases matching TRBD2. V gave up 4 bases and J gave up 0 bases; unmatched junction bases: 3. The CDR3 has 14 amino acids. Germline CDR1 and CDR2: MNHEY and SVGAGI. The CDR3 protein is CASSWRTSSYEQYF. In DNA form, the CDR3 reads TGTGCCAGCAGTTGGAGGACTAGCTCCTACGAGCAGTACTTC.

Points on this clone: The junction departs from the called germline gene at one end, perhaps through a read error. The chain has TRBV6-5 and TRBJ1-1; 9 bases line up with TRBD1. The CDR3 consists of 15 residues. CDR1 and CDR2 (germline): MNHEY, SVGAGI. The DNA for the CDR3 is TGTGCCAGCAGTTACTCAGGGACAGGGAACCCTGAAGCTTTCTTT. Translated, it gives CASSYSGTGNPEAFF.

The genes are TRBV4-1 and TRBJ2-7; D is unclear. V was shortened by 1 base and J by 2 bases, with 9 bases between the two germline ends. CDR1 and CDR2 (germline): MGHRA, YSYEKL. This CDR3 spans 14 amino acids. CDR3 residues: CASSQVTLPYEQYF. The DNA of the CDR3 is TGCGCCAGCAGCCAAGTGACACTTCCCTACGAGCAGTACTTC.

The chain combines TRBV5-1 with TRBJ2-3; 7 bases map to TRBD1. The J segment lost 5 bases and the V segment lost 4 bases, leaving 7 bases of the junction unmatched. This CDR3 is 14 amino acids long. Per the germline V gene, CDR1 is SGHRS and CDR2 is YFSETQ. In DNA, the CDR3 is TGCGCCAGCAGCGCCGACAGGGTGCAAGATACGCAGTATTTT. It yields the protein CASSADRVQDTQYF. Filled out from reference TRBV5-1 and TRBJ2-3, the complete variable domain reads KAGVTQTPRYLIKTRGQQVTLSCSPISGHRSVSWYQQTPGQGLQFLFEYFSETQRNKGNFPGRFSGRQFSNSRSEMNVSTLELGDSALYLCASSADRVQDTQYFGPGTRLTVL.

This sequence joins TRBV10-3 and TRBJ2-3; possible D gene TRBD1, 5 bases. V dropped 10 bases and J dropped 0 bases, with 14 bases sitting between them. Per the germline V gene, CDR1 is ENHRY and CDR2 is SYGVKD. CDR3 size: 14 residues. CDR3 loop: CASTRGDSTDTQYF. The CDR3 DNA is TGTGCCAGTACAAGGGGCGACAGCACAGATACGCAGTATTTT.

In nucleotides, the CDR3 is TGTGCCAGCAGTTACGCCGGGACAGGGACCTACGAGCAGTACTTC. Residues: CASSYAGTGTYEQYF. The chain couples TRBV6-5 to TRBJ2-7, with 9 bases matching TRBD1. This CDR3 contains 15 residues. Per germline, CDR1 MNHEY and CDR2 SVGAGI. The V segment lost 2 bases and the J segment 2 bases; nucleotides outside the gene matches: 4.

V usage is TRBV2 and J usage is TRBJ2-5, with 8 bases identical to TRBD1. V lost 5 bases, J lost 4 bases, and 9 bases stayed unmatched. CDR3 length: 15 residues. Looked up from germline, CDR1 is SNHLY and CDR2 is FYNNEI. CDR3 residues: CASSTQDREGETQYF. The CDR3 bases are TGTGCCAGCAGTACCCAGGACAGGGAAGGAGAGACCCAGTACTTC.

The rearrangement uses TRBV5-1 and TRBJ2-3, with D perhaps given as TRBD1 or TRBD2 (5 bases each). Trimming pared 1 base from V and 1 base from J, leaving 10 bases between. This CDR3 has 15 residues. Germline CDR1 SGHRS, CDR2 YFSETQ. CDR3 nucleotides: TGCGCCAGCAGCTTGTGGATGGGGGGCACAGATACGCAGTATTTT. Translated, it gives CASSLWMGGTDTQYF.

This chain links TRBV6-2 or TRBV6-3 with TRBJ2-2, with D possibly being TRBD2 (6 bases). Germline values: CDR1 MNHEY, CDR2 SVGEGT. This CDR3 has 16 residues. The V end lost 4 bases, the J end lost 2 bases, and 14 bases lay between the germline ends. CDR3 coding DNA: TGTGCCAGCAGTTCGGCGGGACTCCAAAACACCGGGGAGCTGTTTTTT. Its translation: CASSSAGLQNTGELFF.

The chain links TRBV11-3 to TRBJ2-3, with a weak D call TRBD2 (5 bases). The CDR3 is made up of 16 amino acids. Germline lookup yields CDR1 SGHNT and CDR2 YENEEA. V gave up 1 base and J gave up 6 bases, with 17 bases separating them. The CDR3 coding sequence is TGTGCCAGCAGCTTAGGTGGTGGGAGTCCCGGGGATACGCAGTATTTT. Translation gives CASSLGGGSPGDTQYF.

The chain uses TRBV20-1 and TRBJ1-6, with a weak D call TRBD1 (5 bases). This CDR3 contains 14 residues. Trimming removed 3 bases from V and 7 bases from J, with 13 bases in between. The V gene's germline CDR1 is DFQATT and CDR2 SNEGSKA (reference sequence). The chain's CDR3 is CSASPGRMNSPLHF. The CDR3 DNA sequence: TGCAGTGCTAGTCCGGGACGGATGAATTCACCCCTCCACTTT.

The chain has TRBV5-6 and TRBJ2-3; D remains unclear. Trimming cost V 0 bases and J 4 bases, with 9 bases left between them. CDR1 and CDR2 from the germline V gene are SGHDT and YYEEEE. This CDR3 has 14 amino acids. The chain's CDR3 is CASSLAGRPDTQYF. The DNA of the CDR3 is TGTGCCAGCAGCTTGGCCGGGCGGCCAGATACGCAGTATTTT.

The chain links TRBV20-1 to TRBJ2-1; no reliable D call. V was clipped by 3 bases and J by 10 bases, with 10 bases between them. The CDR3 consists of 11 residues. The germline V gene encodes CDR1 DFQATT and CDR2 SNEGSKA (reference sequence). CDR3 coding DNA: TGCAGTGCTAGTATTGCGTCCGAGCAGTTCTTC. Translated: CSASIASEQFF.

CDR3 DNA: TGTGCCAGCAGCAAAGATTGGGGACTAGCGGGAGGAACAGATACGCAGTATTTT. This translates into CASSKDWGLAGGTDTQYF. This chain links TRBV21-1 with TRBJ2-3; TRBD2, the D gene given by the table, was not confirmed from the DNA. TRBV21-1 is recorded as a pseudogene. The CDR3 runs 18 residues.

DNA for the CDR3: TGTGCCAGCAGTATTTGGTCACCCAACTCGGATACGCAGTATTTT. It yields the protein CASSIWSPNSDTQYF. This sequence joins TRBV28 and TRBJ2-3; D gene ambiguous. Germline V gives CDR1 MDHEN, CDR2 SYDVKM. This CDR3 spans 15 amino acids. The V and J ends lost 5 bases and 6 bases respectively, with 18 bases between them.

V usage is TRBV6-5 and J usage is TRBJ2-7, with 10 bases that match TRBD1. The CDR3 length is 16 residues. The ends lost 0 bases at V and 0 bases at J; junction bases unmatched: 2. The germline gives CDR1 MNHEY, CDR2 SVGAGI. The DNA of the CDR3 is TGTGCCAGCAGTTACTCGACAGGGGGCAGCTCCTACGAGCAGTACTTC. Amino acid sequence: CASSYSTGGSSYEQYF.

The chain links TRBV12-1 to TRBJ1-2; the listed D gene, TRBD1, was not tested against the DNA. TRBV12-1 is an annotated pseudogene. The CDR3 totals 15 residues. The CDR3 is CASSRDSIISYGYTF. Written as DNA, the CDR3 is TGTGCCAGCAGCAGGGACAGTATAATTAGCTATGGCTACACCTTC.

This chain joins TRBV24-1 and TRBJ1-5; no firm D call. V was pared by 3 bases and J by 8 bases, with 16 bases between. CDR3 length: 15 amino acids. Per the germline V gene, CDR1 is KGHDR and CDR2 is SFDVKD. The CDR3 here is CATSDGSVLEKPQHF. The CDR3, as DNA: TGTGCCACCAGTGATGGAAGTGTCTTAGAAAAGCCCCAGCATTTT.